This T cell receptor (beta chain) was profiled in a study of blood T cell repertoires in COVID-19. Turning to the study itself: PBMCs, B-cell-depleted T cells, or T cells were the source of the cDNA or gDNA that made up the material.

The sample holds a few counts of this clone. Germline trimming cut 8 bases from V and 2 bases from J; bases unmatched to any gene: 8. Germline V gives CDR1 SNHLY, CDR2 FYNNEI. This CDR3 contains 15 residues. Per the authors' pipeline: Reference gene primer amplification in the assay estimated nucleated cell counts. Generated by immunoSEQ multiplex PCR, the TCRdb table keeps only in-frame clones and is missing some. The V and J calls and clone size were taken over from that table, and D and trimming were inferred from the DNA. This sample has approximately 110,000 clones, with approximately 83% found just once.

The specimen sequenced was peripheral blood. The clonotype originates from a man aged 45-65 years with acute or convalescent COVID-19. V usage is TRBV2 and J usage is TRBJ2-7; TRBD2 aligns across 11 bases. The DNA of the CDR3 is TGTGCCAGCGGTGGACTAGCGGGTGGGACCTACGAGCAGTACTTC. Its translation: CASGGLAGGTYEQYF.